A single sample is the source of the 17 T cell receptor beta chains below, sequenced in a study of CD4 and CD8 cells across lung adenocarcinoma regions. TCRdb used MiXCR to reprocess the PCR reads, holding one entry per CDR3 protein. The data hold approximately 19,000 distinct CDR3 sequences, with approximately 49% observed a single time. Material: CD8+ T cells from the center of a lung tumor. These receptor sequences come from a female donor with lung adenocarcinoma. The CD4 and CD8 labels of this study may be unreliable.

The genes are TRBV6-1 and TRBJ1-2; D gene ambiguous. The length of the CDR3 is 14 residues. CDR1 MNHNS and CDR2 SASEGT come from the germline V gene. V lost 6 bases and J 4 bases, leaving 15 bases between the germline ends. The CDR3 nucleotides are TGTGCCAGCAGCGTAACGGAACAGACCTATGGCTACACCTTC. Translating gives CASSVTEQTYGYTF.

The sample holds one count of this clonotype. The chain links TRBV6-5 to TRBJ1-2; no firm D call. The germline V and J ends were trimmed by 0 bases and 8 bases, with 7 bases remaining between them. CDR1 and CDR2 from the germline V gene are MNHEY and SVGAGI. There are 12 residues in the CDR3. The chain's CDR3 is CASSYSGRGYTF. As DNA, the CDR3 is TGTGCCAGCAGTTACTCGGGCAGGGGCTACACCTTC.

Points on this clonotype: Mismatch with germline at one junction end may stem from a read error. The chain uses TRBV10-3 and TRBJ2-4, with TRBD2 matching 8 bases. Germline lookup yields CDR1 ENHRY and CDR2 SYGVKD. The CDR3 has 15 amino acids. The CDR3 DNA is TGTGCCATCAGTGCGGGGGGGGGAGCCAAAGATACGCAGTACTTT. It is translated as CAISAGGGAKDTQYF.

The rearrangement links TRBV4-1 to TRBJ2-5; 7 bases are a match to TRBD2. The V and J ends lost 5 bases and 11 bases, in that order; junction bases with no gene match: 8. Germline V gives CDR1 MGHRA, CDR2 YSYEKL. This CDR3 has 12 residues. The DNA of the CDR3 is TGCGCCAGCAGCTTGTATGCGGGGGAGCAGTACTTC. Translated: CASSLYAGEQYF.

The CDR3 region is CASRGDGAYVQYF. Here the CDR3 DNA reads TGTGCCAGCAGAGGTGATGGGGCCTACGTGCAGTACTTC. The chain couples TRBV25-1 to TRBJ2-5; tentative D call: TRBD1 (5 bases). Germline-derived CDR1 and CDR2 are MGHDK and SYGVNS. Trimming took off 6 bases at V and 11 bases at J, with 19 bases between the two ends. The CDR3 spans 13 residues.

This clonotype was detected ten times or more. The CDR3 is CASSSSRTYNEQFF. Here the CDR3 DNA reads TGTGCCAGCAGCTCTAGCCGGACTTACAATGAGCAGTTCTTC. The chain employs TRBV11-3 and TRBJ2-1; weak D call: TRBD2 (5 bases). Deletions cut 4 bases from V and 4 bases from J, with 11 bases between. Germline assignment: CDR1 SGHNT and CDR2 YENEEA. The CDR3 contains 14 residues.

The chain uses TRBV10-3 and TRBJ2-4, with a weak D call TRBD2 (7 bases). The CDR3 loop spans 14 amino acids. Germline V gene lookup returns CDR1 ENHRY and CDR2 SYGVKD. The CDR3 DNA follows: TGTGCGGCCAAGGGGGGGGGAGACCAAAACATTCAGTACTTC. It is translated as CAAKGGGDQNIQYF.

A word on this clonotype: A read error may account for a junction end that differs from germline. The chain joins TRBV27 to TRBJ2-3; D gene ambiguous. The CDR3 has 12 amino acids. Germline CDR1 reads MNHEY; CDR2 reads SMNVEV (reference sequence). This chain's CDR3 is CASSSAKDTQYF. The CDR3 DNA reads TGTGCCAGCAGTTCAGCCAAAGATACGCAGTACTTT.

The table lists this clonotype with many counts. The rearrangement uses TRBV6-5 and TRBJ1-4; 8 bases match TRBD1. The CDR3 loop spans 15 amino acids. V dropped 5 bases and J dropped 7; count of bases not matched to a gene: 9. From germline, CDR1 is MNHEY and CDR2 SVGAGI. Written as DNA, the CDR3 is TGTGCCAGCAGTATCTCGGGACAGGAGAGTGAAAAACTGTTTTTT. Encoded protein: CASSISGQESEKLFF.

This clonotype was detected only a few times. The gene calls are TRBV7-2 and TRBJ2-1; D is possibly TRBD1 or TRBD2 (6 bases each). The J call is in doubt because the DNA end fits TRBJ2-5 better. This CDR3 has 15 residues. The V gene's germline CDR1 is SGHTA and CDR2 FQGNSA. The CDR3 loop reads CASSTGATIQETQYF. The CDR3 nucleotides are TGTGCCAGCAGCACGGGGGCTACTATACAAGAGACCCAGTACTTC.

In this sample, this clonotype turned up many times. V is TRBV7-2 and J is TRBJ1-4, with 7 bases fitting TRBD1. Trimming took 5 bases from V and 5 from J; bases not matched to a gene: 20. CDR3 length: 19 residues. From germline, CDR1 is SGHTA and CDR2 FQGNSA. The CDR3 sequence: CASSNWDSFGIVRNEKLFF. CDR3 in DNA: TGTGCCAGCAGCAACTGGGACAGCTTCGGAATAGTCCGGAATGAAAAACTGTTTTTT. The complete variable domain, with remaining parts taken from reference TRBV7-2 and TRBJ1-4, reads GAGVSQSPSNKVTEKGKDVELRCDPISGHTALYWYRQSLGQGLEFLIYFQGNSAPDKSGLPSDRFSAERTGGSVSTLTIQRTQQEDSAVYLCASSNWDSFGIVRNEKLFFGSGTQLSVL.

This clonotype was counted a single time. This rearrangement joins TRBV6-1 to TRBJ2-1; 8 bases agree with TRBD2. The V and J ends lost 6 bases and 8 bases, in that order; junction bases with no gene match: 9. There are 14 residues in the CDR3. Germline V gives CDR1 MNHNS, CDR2 SASEGT. The CDR3 sequence: CASSSGGLLDEQFF. As DNA, the CDR3 is TGTGCCAGCAGCTCGGGGGGGCTTTTAGATGAGCAGTTCTTC.

By share, this clonotype counts as medium-sized. This rearrangement joins TRBV10-1 to TRBJ2-5, with TRBD2 identical over 8 bases. Germline assignment: CDR1 WNHNN and CDR2 SYGVQD (reference sequence). The CDR3 totals 16 residues. V trimming: 3 bases; J trimming: 4 bases; junction bases outside the gene matches: 10. Written as DNA, the CDR3 is TGCGCCAGCAGTGAAGGCGGTAGCGGGAAGGGAGAGACCCAGTACTTC. The encoded protein is CASSEGGSGKGETQYF.

V is TRBV27 and J is TRBJ2-4; D gene unclear. The CDR3 runs 13 residues. With 5 bases removed from V and 13 bases from J, the gap between germline ends came to 18 bases. Looked up from germline, CDR1 is MNHEY and CDR2 is SMNVEV (reference sequence). In DNA, the CDR3 is TGTGCCAGCAGTGTACGTTACCTTGAGATCCAGTACTTC. Protein: CASSVRYLEIQYF.

The chain combines TRBV20-1 with TRBJ2-1; a possible D gene is TRBD1 (5 bases). Germline values: CDR1 DFQATT, CDR2 SNEGSKA (reference sequence). The V gene lost 1 base and the J gene lost 12 bases, with 13 bases spanning the gap. This CDR3 has 12 amino acids. CDR3 sequence reads: CSARVPGFGQFF. CDR3 nucleotides: TGCAGTGCTAGAGTTCCAGGGTTTGGGCAGTTCTTC.

Details on this clonotype: The CDR3 ends on some other residue instead of the conserved phenylalanine or tryptophan, so this is likely a read error. This chain links TRBV27 with TRBJ2-5; TRBD2 matches at 9 bases. Germline-derived CDR1 and CDR2 are MNHEY and SMNVEV (reference sequence). The CDR3 covers 15 residues. The V gene end was trimmed by 5 bases and the J gene end by 2 bases; junction bases not matched to a gene: 6. DNA of the CDR3: TGTGCCAGCAGTCGACTGGCGGGAGGGCAAGAGACCCAGTACTGC. Amino acids: CASSRLAGGQETQYC.

Details on this clonotype: Mismatch with germline at one junction end may stem from a read error. The chain joins TRBV12-3 or TRBV12-4 to TRBJ2-3; no reliable D call. This CDR3 contains 13 residues. CDR3 amino acids: CASSPKGTNTQYF. DNA for the CDR3: TGTGCCAGCAGTCCTAAAGGCACAAACACGCAGTATTTC.